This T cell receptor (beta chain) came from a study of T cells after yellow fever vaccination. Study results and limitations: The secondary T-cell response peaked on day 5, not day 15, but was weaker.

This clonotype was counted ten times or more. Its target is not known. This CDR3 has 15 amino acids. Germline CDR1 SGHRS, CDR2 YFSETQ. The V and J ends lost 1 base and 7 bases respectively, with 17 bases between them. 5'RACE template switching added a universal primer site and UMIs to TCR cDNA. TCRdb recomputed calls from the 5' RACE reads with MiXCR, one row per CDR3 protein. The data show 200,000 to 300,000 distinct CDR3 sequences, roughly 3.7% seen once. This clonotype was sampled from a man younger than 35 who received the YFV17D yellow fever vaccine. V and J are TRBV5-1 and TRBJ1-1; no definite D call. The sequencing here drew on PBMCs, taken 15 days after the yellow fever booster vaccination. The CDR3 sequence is CASSLKFLNGNEAFF. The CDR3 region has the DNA TGCGCCAGCAGCTTGAAATTCCTTAACGGGAATGAAGCTTTCTTT.